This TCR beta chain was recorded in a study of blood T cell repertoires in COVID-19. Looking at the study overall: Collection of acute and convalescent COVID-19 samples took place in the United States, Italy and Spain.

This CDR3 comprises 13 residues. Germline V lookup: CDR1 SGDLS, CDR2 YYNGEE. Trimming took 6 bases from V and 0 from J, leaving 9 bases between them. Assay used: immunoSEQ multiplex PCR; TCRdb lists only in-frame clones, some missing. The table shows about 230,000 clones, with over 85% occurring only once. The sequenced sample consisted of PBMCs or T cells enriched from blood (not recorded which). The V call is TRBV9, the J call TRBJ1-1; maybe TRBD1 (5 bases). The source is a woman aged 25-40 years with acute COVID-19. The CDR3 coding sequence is TGTGCCAGCACGCAGGGCCTGAACACTGAAGCTTTCTTT. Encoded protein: CASTQGLNTEAFF. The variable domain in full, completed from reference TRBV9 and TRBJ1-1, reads DSGVTQTPKHLITATGQRVTLRCSPRSGDLSVYWYQQSLDQGLQFLIQYYNGEERAKGNILERFSAQQFPDLHSELNLSSLELGDSALYFCASTQGLNTEAFFGQGTRLTVV.